These 5 T cell receptor beta chains originate from one sample sequenced in a study of T-cell reconstitution after alpha-beta-depleted transplantation in children. TCRbeta library construction was performed incorporating unique molecular identifiers. TCRdb independently ran MiXCR on the PCR reads; one entry per CDR3 protein. Among some 520,000 distinct CDR3 sequences, approximately 32% were seen once, and the ten largest hold 2% to 3%. Specimen: PBMCs from the stem cell graft donor, collected from the stem cell graft. The source is a human donor who donated a stem cell graft to a child with aplastic anemia.

The chain links TRBV10-3 to TRBJ1-1; D may be TRBD1 (5 bases). This CDR3 region has 15 residues. V lost 10 bases to trimming and J lost 3 bases, with 21 bases between them. Germline V CDR1 and CDR2: ENHRY, SYGVKD. CDR3 in amino acids: CATKTPTGAHTEAFF. The DNA of the CDR3 is TGTGCCACCAAAACGCCCACAGGAGCACACACTGAAGCTTTCTTT.

The chain joins TRBV20-1 to TRBJ1-2; D is unresolved. The CDR3 contains 13 residues. Germline CDR1 DFQATT, CDR2 SNEGSKA (reference sequence). V lost 2 bases, J lost 5 bases, and 12 bases lay in between. CDR3 amino acids: CSARLVEAYGYTF. CDR3 DNA sequence: TGCAGTGCTAGATTAGTCGAGGCGTATGGCTACACCTTC.

The chain employs TRBV7-9 and TRBJ1-2; 7 bases agree with TRBD1. Trimming removed 5 bases from V and 5 bases from J; junction bases left unmatched: 11. The CDR3 is 15 amino acids. The V gene's germline CDR1 is SEHNR and CDR2 FQNEAQ (reference sequence). DNA for the CDR3: TGTGCCAGCAGCGCCGACGCCGGGACAGAATATGGCTACACCTTC. Encoded protein: CASSADAGTEYGYTF.

The rearrangement uses TRBV7-2 and TRBJ2-1, with D unresolved. CDR3 length: 11 residues. Trimming pared 1 base from V and 14 bases from J, leaving 9 bases between. Germline CDR1 and CDR2: SGHTA and FQGNSA. The CDR3: CASSLGRNEFF. CDR3 nucleotides: TGTGCCAGCAGCTTAGGGCGGAATGAGTTCTTC.

This clonotype came up once. The genes are TRBV15 and TRBJ1-1; D gene uncertain. From germline, CDR1 is LNHNV and CDR2 YYDKDF (reference sequence). This CDR3 is built from 15 residues. Deletions cut 1 base from V and 6 bases from J, with 15 bases between. The CDR3 sequence: CATSRVAGTWAEAFF. The CDR3 coding sequence is TGTGCCACCAGCAGAGTTGCCGGTACGTGGGCTGAAGCTTTCTTT. Based on the CDR3 plus reference TRBV15 and TRBJ1-1, the full variable domain is DAMVIQNPRYQVTQFGKPVTLSCSQTLNHNVMYWYQQKSSQAPKLLFHYYDKDFNNEADTPDNFQSRRPNTSFCFLDIRSPGLGDTAMYLCATSRVAGTWAEAFFGQGTRLTVV.